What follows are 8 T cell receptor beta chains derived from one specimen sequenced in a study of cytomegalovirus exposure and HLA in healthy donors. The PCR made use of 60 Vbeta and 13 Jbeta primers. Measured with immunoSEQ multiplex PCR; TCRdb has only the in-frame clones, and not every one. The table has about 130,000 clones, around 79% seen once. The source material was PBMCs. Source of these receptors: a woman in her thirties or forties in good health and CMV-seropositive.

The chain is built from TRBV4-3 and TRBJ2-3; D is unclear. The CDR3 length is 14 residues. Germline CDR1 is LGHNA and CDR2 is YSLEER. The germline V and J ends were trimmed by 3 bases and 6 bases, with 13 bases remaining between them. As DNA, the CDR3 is TGCGCCAGCAGCCAGGGCAGTAGGTCGGATACGCAGTATTTT. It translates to CASSQGSRSDTQYF.

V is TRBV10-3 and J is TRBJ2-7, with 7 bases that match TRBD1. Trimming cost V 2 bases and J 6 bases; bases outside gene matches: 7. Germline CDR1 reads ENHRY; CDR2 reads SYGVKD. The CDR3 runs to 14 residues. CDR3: CAISEDRVRAEQYF. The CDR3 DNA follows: TGTGCCATCAGTGAGGACAGGGTCCGCGCCGAGCAGTACTTC.

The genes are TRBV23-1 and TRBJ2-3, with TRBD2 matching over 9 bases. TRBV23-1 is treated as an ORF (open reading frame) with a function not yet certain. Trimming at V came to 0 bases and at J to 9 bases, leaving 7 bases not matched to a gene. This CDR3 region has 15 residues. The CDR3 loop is CASSQSLRGGTTQYF. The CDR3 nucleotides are TGCGCCAGCAGTCAATCGCTGCGGGGGGGCACGACGCAGTATTTT.

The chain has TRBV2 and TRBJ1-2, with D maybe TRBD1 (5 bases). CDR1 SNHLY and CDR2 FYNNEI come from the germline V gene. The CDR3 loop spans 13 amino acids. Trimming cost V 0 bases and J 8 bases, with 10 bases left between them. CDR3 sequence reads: CASSEARGWGYTF. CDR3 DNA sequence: TGTGCCAGCAGTGAAGCCCGGGGGTGGGGCTACACCTTC.

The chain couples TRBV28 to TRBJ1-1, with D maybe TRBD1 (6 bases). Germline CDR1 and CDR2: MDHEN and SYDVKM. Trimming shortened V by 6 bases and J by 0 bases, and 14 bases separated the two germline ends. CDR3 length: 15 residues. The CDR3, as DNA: TGTGCCAGCAGCCCACCCAGGGGCATGAACACTGAAGCTTTCTTT. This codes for CASSPPRGMNTEAFF.

CDR3 loop: CASSRSGWAYEQYF. The DNA of the CDR3 is TGTGCCAGCAGTCGATCAGGGTGGGCGTACGAGCAGTACTTC. The chain uses TRBV6-5 and TRBJ2-7; D might be TRBD1 (5 bases). Germline V CDR1 and CDR2: MNHEY, SVGAGI. Trimming left V 5 bases short and J 4 bases short, with 15 bases between. The length of the CDR3 is 14 residues.

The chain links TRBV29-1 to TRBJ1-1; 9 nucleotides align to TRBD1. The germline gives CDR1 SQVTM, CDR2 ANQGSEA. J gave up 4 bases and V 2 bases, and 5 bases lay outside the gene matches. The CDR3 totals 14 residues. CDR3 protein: CSVENRGPTTEAFF. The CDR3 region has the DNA TGCAGCGTTGAAAACAGGGGGCCGACCACTGAAGCTTTCTTT.

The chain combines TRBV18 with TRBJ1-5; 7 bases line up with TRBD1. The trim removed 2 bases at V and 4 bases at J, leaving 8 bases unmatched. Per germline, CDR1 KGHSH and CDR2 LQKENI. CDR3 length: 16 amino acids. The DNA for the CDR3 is TGTGCCAGCTCACCAGATCTGACAGGGATGAATCAGCCCCAGCATTTT. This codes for CASSPDLTGMNQPQHF.